This entry features one TCR beta chain sequence. The V gene's germline CDR1 is SGHNT and CDR2 YENEEA. This CDR3 region has 14 residues. Trimming left V 4 bases short and J 4 bases short, with 14 bases between. This entry belongs to a study of blood T cell repertoires in COVID-19. Overall study context: The samples span acute and convalescent COVID-19 from the United States, Italy and Spain.

TCRdb's copy holds only in-frame clones and misses some; the assay was immunoSEQ multiplex PCR. The table lists fewer than 30,000 clones, roughly 84% of them singletons. The chain combines TRBV11-3 with TRBJ2-7, with a weak D call TRBD2 (6 bases). Sequenced sample: peripheral blood. This TCR was sampled from a man between 70 and 80 years old with active COVID-19. For the CDR3, the DNA is TGTGCCAGCAGCTCCAGTAGGAGGGCATACGAGCAGTACTTC. Translated: CASSSSRRAYEQYF.